The 9 T cell receptor beta chains in this list originate from one sample, sequenced in a study of T cells after posttransplantation cyclophosphamide. TCRdb's copy holds only in-frame clones and misses some; the assay was immunoSEQ multiplex PCR. This sample has some 27,000 clones; 70% to 90% occur once, and the top ten carry 3% to 4%. Sequencing was carried out using PBMCs. The receptors shown here come from a man aged 50 to 60.

The chain uses TRBV11-2 and TRBJ2-3, with TRBD2 identical over 9 bases. With V trimmed by 5 bases and J by 2 bases, 8 bases remained unmatched. The CDR3 runs to 16 residues. Germline V gives CDR1 SGHAT, CDR2 FQNNGV. CDR3 region: CASSPISGGYTDTQYF. The CDR3 coding sequence is TGTGCCAGCAGCCCAATTAGCGGGGGATACACAGATACGCAGTATTTT. Based on the CDR3 plus reference TRBV11-2 and TRBJ2-3, the full variable domain is EAGVAQSPRYKIIEKRQSVAFWCNPISGHATLYWYQQILGQGPKLLIQFQNNGVVDDSQLPKDRFSAERLKGVDSTLKIQPAKLEDSAVYLCASSPISGGYTDTQYFGPGTRLTVL.

The chain has TRBV4-1 and TRBJ2-2; D gene unclear. From germline, CDR1 is MGHRA and CDR2 YSYEKL. There are 14 residues in the CDR3. Trimming cost V 1 base and J 2 bases, with 5 bases left between them. CDR3 residues: CASSQGENTGELFF. The CDR3 DNA sequence: TGCGCCAGCAGCCAAGGCGAAAACACCGGGGAGCTGTTTTTT.

The rearrangement links TRBV19 to TRBJ2-3, with D perhaps matching TRBD1 (5 bases). Germline V gives CDR1 LNHDA, CDR2 SQIVND (reference sequence). Trimming cost V 4 bases and J 4 bases, with 18 bases left between them. CDR3 length equals 16 residues. CDR3 region: CASSKGLSPLADTQYF. CDR3 bases: TGTGCCAGTAGTAAGGGGTTATCCCCTTTAGCAGATACGCAGTATTTT. Full variable domain (rest looked up from reference TRBV19 and TRBJ2-3): DGGITQSPKYLFRKEGQNVTLSCEQNLNHDAMYWYRQDPGQGLRLIYYSQIVNDFQKGDIAEGYSVSREKKESFPLTVTSAQKNPTAFYLCASSKGLSPLADTQYFGPGTRLTVL.

V is TRBV18 and J is TRBJ2-1; 7 nucleotides match TRBD1. V lost 2 bases, J lost 5 bases, and 3 bases stayed unmatched. This CDR3 contains 14 residues. Germline V gives CDR1 KGHSH, CDR2 LQKENI. The CDR3 DNA reads as TGTGCCAGCTCACCAGGGACAGACCACAATGAGCAGTTCTTC. This gives the protein CASSPGTDHNEQFF.

The rearrangement uses TRBV6-1 and TRBJ2-2; tentatively, D is TRBD1 (5 bases). This CDR3 spans 13 amino acids. Germline CDR1 reads MNHNS; CDR2 reads SASEGT. Trimming took off 11 bases at V and 4 bases at J, with 14 bases between the two ends. The CDR3: CASQAHITGELFF. The CDR3 DNA is TGTGCCTCACAGGCCCACATCACCGGGGAGCTGTTTTTT.

The chain employs TRBV11-1 and TRBJ2-5, with TRBD1 as a possible D gene (5 bases). The CDR3 is made up of 15 amino acids. CDR1 is SGHAT, CDR2 FQDESV, per germline (reference sequence). V was shortened by 7 bases and J by 1 base, with 16 bases between the two germline ends. The CDR3 here is CASTQGSHPQETQYF. The CDR3 coding sequence is TGTGCCAGCACTCAGGGTTCCCACCCCCAAGAGACCCAGTACTTC. Variable domain in full (rest from reference TRBV11-1 and TRBJ2-5): EAEVAQSPRYKITEKSQAVAFWCDPISGHATLYWYRQILGQGPELLVQFQDESVVDDSQLPKDRFSAERLKGVDSTLKIQPAELGDSAMYLCASTQGSHPQETQYFGPGTRLLVL.

This chain links TRBV2 with TRBJ1-3; D not certain. The CDR3 loop spans 13 amino acids. Trimming pared 6 bases from V and 1 base from J, leaving 7 bases between. Per the germline V gene, CDR1 is SNHLY and CDR2 is FYNNEI. CDR3 coding DNA: TGTGCCAGCAGCGGAGGGTCTGGAAACACCATATATTTT. Its translation is CASSGGSGNTIYF.

The table lists this clone with a count of one. The J gene is TRBJ2-1, the V gene TRBV4-2; 8 nucleotides line up with TRBD2. The CDR3 contains 16 residues. In germline, CDR1 is LGHNA, CDR2 YNFKEQ. Losses at the gene ends were 4 bases for V and 5 bases for J; bases not matched to a gene: 10. CDR3 loop: CASSPGLGLDHNEQFF. CDR3 in DNA: TGTGCCAGCAGCCCAGGCCTGGGACTAGATCACAATGAGCAGTTCTTC.

This clone was picked up a small number of times. The chain employs TRBV18 and TRBJ2-7, with TRBD1 matching over 10 bases. In germline, CDR1 is KGHSH, CDR2 LQKENI. The CDR3 is made up of 14 amino acids. V shed 4 bases, J shed 4 bases, and the junction held 4 bases outside the gene matches. CDR3 DNA sequence: TGTGCCAGCTCACGGACAGGGGGATTTTACGAGCAGTACTTC. Translated, it gives CASSRTGGFYEQYF.